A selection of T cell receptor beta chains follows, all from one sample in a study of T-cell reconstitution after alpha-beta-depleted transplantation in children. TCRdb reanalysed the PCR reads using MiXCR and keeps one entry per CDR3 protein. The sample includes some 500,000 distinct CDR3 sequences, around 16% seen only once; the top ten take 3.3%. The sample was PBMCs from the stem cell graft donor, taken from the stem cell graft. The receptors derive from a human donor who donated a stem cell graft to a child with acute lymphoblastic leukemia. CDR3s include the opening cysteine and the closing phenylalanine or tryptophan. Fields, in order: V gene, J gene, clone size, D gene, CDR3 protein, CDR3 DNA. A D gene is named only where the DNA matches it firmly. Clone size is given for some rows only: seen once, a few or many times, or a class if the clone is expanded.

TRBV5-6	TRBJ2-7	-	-	CASSLGPGGHEQYF	TGTGCCAGCAGCTTGGGTCCGGGCGGTCACGAGCAGTACTTC
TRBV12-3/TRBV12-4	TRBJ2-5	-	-	CASSPPGVETQYF	TGTGCCAGCAGTCCCCCAGGGGTAGAGACCCAGTACTTC
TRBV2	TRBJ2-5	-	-	CASQEHLQETQYF	TGTGCCAGCCAAGAGCACCTCCAAGAGACCCAGTACTTC
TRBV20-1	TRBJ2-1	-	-	CSARDSQGRGTNEQFF	TGCAGTGCTAGAGATTCCCAGGGGCGCGGAACAAATGAGCAGTTCTTC
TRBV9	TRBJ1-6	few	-	CASSASGEGAYNSPLHF	TGTGCCAGCAGCGCCAGCGGGGAGGGAGCTTATAATTCACCCCTCCACTTT
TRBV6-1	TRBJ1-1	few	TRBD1	CACFKGDRRNTEAFF	TGTGCCTGCTTTAAAGGGGACAGAAGAAACACTGAAGCTTTCTTT
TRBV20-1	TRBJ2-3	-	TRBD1	CSARRDRVADTQYF	TGCAGTGCTAGAAGGGACAGGGTTGCGGATACGCAGTATTTT
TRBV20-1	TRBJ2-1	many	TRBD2	CSAVSGREYNEQFF	TGCAGTGCCGTGAGCGGGAGGGAATACAATGAGCAGTTCTTC
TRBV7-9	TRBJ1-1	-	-	CASSVRIIEAFF	TGTGCCAGCAGCGTTCGAATAATTGAAGCTTTCTTT
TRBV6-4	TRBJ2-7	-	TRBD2	CASSDRPASGRTYEQYF	TGTGCCAGCAGTGACAGGCCCGCTAGCGGGAGAACCTACGAGCAGTACTTC